This T cell receptor beta chain was sequenced for a study of radiotherapy plus CTLA-4 blockade in lung cancer. Study-wide background: The study recorded objective responses in around 18% of patients and disease control in about 31%.

Sequencing was performed with immunoSEQ multiplex PCR; in TCRdb, only in-frame clones are kept and a portion is missing. The repertoire consists of 80,000 to 100,000 clones, with 70% to 90% occurring once and the leading ten covering about 5.3%. Germline V gene data show CDR1 as SNHLY and CDR2 as FYNNEI. There are 18 residues in the CDR3. V lost 2 bases and J lost 1; bases outside the gene matches: 10. This clone has a handful of counts. The clonotype comes from a human donor with non-small cell lung cancer that progressed on radiotherapy plus ipilimumab. This chain joins TRBV2 and TRBJ2-7; 11 nucleotides agree with TRBD2. The sample in question was peripheral blood, obtained from a patient treated with radiotherapy plus ipilimumab. In nucleotides, the CDR3 is TGTGCCAGCAGTGAAACCCAACCCGGGACTAGCGGATCCTACGAGCAGTACTTC. Translated, it gives CASSETQPGTSGSYEQYF.